This T cell receptor (beta chain) was captured by sequencing in a study of T cells in Graves' hyperthyroidism and ophthalmopathy. In the study overall: Initial diagnosis, before any treatment, was when peripheral blood was collected.

Study-wide results and limits: A model of 13 V-J features distinguished ophthalmopathy from stable hyperthyroidism. Blood also showed most of the thyroid clonotypes that were expanded above 0.001.

Ten or more counts support this clonotype. Antigen unknown. Amplification yielded TCR beta CDR3 regions, with RNA transcripts as the source. Primed by the HTBI set, a first-round RT-PCR was run on the TCR CDR3. TCRdb analysed the multiplex PCR reads with MiXCR anew, one entry per CDR3 protein. The top ten hold around 27% of the sample, which has 450,000 to 650,000 distinct CDR3 sequences, about 20% seen once. Germline V gene sequence: CDR1 SGDLS, CDR2 YYNGEE. V lost 0 bases to trimming and J lost 7 bases, with 13 bases between them. The CDR3 contains 14 residues. The source is a man between 18 and 29 years old with Graves' hyperthyroidism. The sequencing input was blood. This chain links TRBV9 with TRBJ2-5; tentative D call: TRBD1 (5 bases). The CDR3 is CASSVGRDLGTQYF. The CDR3 DNA follows: TGTGCCAGCAGCGTAGGCAGGGATCTGGGGACCCAGTACTTC.